This entry concerns a single T cell receptor (beta chain). This clonotype was seen at least ten times. Its specific antigen is unknown. Per-base quality was not reported, and no clone a single base away is much larger than it. The library was obtained by multiplex PCR. The sequencer was an Illumina HiSeq 4000. CDR3 regions were amplified by Arm-PCR with iRepertoire HTBI primers to construct TCR beta libraries. Gel purification was performed on PCR products prior to sequencing. As for the original processing: Across samples, 60 to 70 TRBV and roughly 13 TRBJ segments were identified and used for gene usage analysis of CDR3 amino acid clonotypes. COPE and FqMerger were used to merge the filtered high-quality paired reads into contigs. Contigs were aligned with BLAST to IMGT TRBV, TRBD and TRBJ reference genes, and CDR3 was defined per IMGT. Clonotypes above 0.1% frequency were classified as highly expanded clones. Repertoire diversity was measured by Shannon entropy, and V-J evenness by the Gini coefficient. A clonotype found in more than one individual was treated as public. TCRdb passed the public sequencing reads through fastp at Q25 and MiXCR, retaining productive beta sequences. Every distinct CDR3 protein forms one entry, paired with its most common genes and DNA. TCRdb, not the original authors, processed these V and J calls. This sample is represented by about 440,000 distinct CDR3 sequences; approximately 15% of them were singletons. 15% to 20% of the sample lies in the top ten.

This specimen comes from a study of regulatory T cells in long-lasting Graves disease (dated by TCRdb to the early 2020s). With regard to the full study: Antithyroid drugs had been taken for less than 3 months by newly diagnosed Graves' disease patients. This study used TCR sequencing and RNA sequencing of peripheral blood to compare persistent Graves' disease patients against newly diagnosed Graves' disease patients. The study was conducted in China and was registered as a clinical trial. A total of about 35 samples underwent TCR sequencing, from around 13 patients with persistent Graves' disease and approximately 20 patients with newly diagnosed Graves' disease. What the research found in general, with its limitations: Sequencing and analysis were restricted to the TCR beta chain. The authors acknowledged the small sample size as a limitation that may reduce accuracy. More public clonotypes were shared among persistent patients (fewer than 3,000) than among newly diagnosed patients (roughly 1,000). TRBV28, TRBJ1-2 and TRBJ2-5 were preferentially used in persistent disease, while TRBV20-1 and TRBJ2-1 were favored in newly diagnosed disease. The study examined only peripheral blood because the primary lesion, thyroid tissue, could not be accessed. Compared with newly diagnosed patients, persistent Graves' disease patients had lower TCR Shannon entropy and fewer highly expanded clones, which suggests clonal expansion.

The time point label corresponds to: newly diagnosed GD, antithyroid drugs for less than 3 months. For both TCR sequencing and RNA sequencing, RNA was extracted from PBMCs in TRIzol. The diagnosis of Graves' disease followed American Thyroid Association guidelines. The patients came from an endocrinology department in Xi'an, China. Each patient gave about 10 milliliters of peripheral blood, collected in an EDTA anticoagulant tube. Ficoll Paque Plus density gradient separation was used to isolate PBMCs, and no additional T cell sorting was done. RNA quality was checked with an Agilent 2100 Bioanalyzer and agarose gel, and concentration with a NanoDrop 2000. Per the germline V gene (reference sequence), SGHKS is the CDR1 and YYEKEE is the CDR2. V is cut back by 0 bases and J by 9 bases, with 10 bases in the junction unmatched. The CDR3 measures 16 amino acids from cysteine to phenylalanine. Only the CDR3 DNA is retained, 48 bases long and in frame from the first base.

The data were also submitted as part of a second study, on T cells in Graves' hyperthyroidism and ophthalmopathy. As noted in the second study: A patient counted as having stable Graves' hyperthyroidism if no progression to ophthalmopathy occurred over 18 months of follow-up. The hyperthyroidism patients were between 18 and 65 years old and newly diagnosed, with a disease duration of less than 2 months. Patients with uncontrolled infections, other autoimmune diseases, pregnancy or lactation were excluded. Diagnoses relied on clinical symptoms, serum thyroxine and TRAb, thyroid ultrasound and orbital computed tomography. A first-round RT-PCR of the TCR CDR3 used the HTBI primer set with the Qiagen OneStep RT-PCR kit. Most expanded thyroid clonotypes (frequency above 0.001) were also found in blood, which suggests that blood repertoires may mirror thyroid immune responses. In cross-validation, a model built on a 13 V-J signature told ophthalmopathy apart from stable hyperthyroidism with approximately 90% sensitivity and around 84% specificity, and in testing the same model reached 80%/75%. In validation, the model predicted progression to ophthalmopathy with approximately 71% sensitivity and less than 75% specificity, a median of about 6 months before onset. TCR V-J signatures able to tell the groups apart were searched for in a discovery cohort of 90 to 100 patients, of whom 43 had Graves' ophthalmopathy and more than 55 had stable Graves' hyperthyroidism. Prospective prediction of ophthalmopathy was tested in an independent validation cohort of approximately 19 hyperthyroidism patients and some 17 patients who later progressed to ophthalmopathy. The 90 to 100 discovery patients were randomly divided into training and test sets at a 7:3 ratio. The study also compared thyroid tissue and blood T-cell repertoires from a handful of Graves' hyperthyroidism patients. After sampling, hyperthyroidism patients received methimazole starting at 30 mg daily, and ophthalmopathy patients received high-dose intravenous methylprednisolone. A second multiplex PCR round built the libraries, followed by size selection and purification. Paired-end sequencing of the libraries was performed with 100 bp reads on an Illumina HiSeq2000. Raw data were processed with SOAPnuke, discarding reads with adapters, uncalled bases, mean Phred below 15, or no exact constant-primer or identifier match. COPE v1.2.5 was used to merge high-quality paired reads, and clonotypes were defined as unique nucleotide sequences. Clonotypes were aligned to IMGT TRBV, TRBD and TRBJ reference segments using MiTCR v1.1. The analysis was restricted to V-J combinations with a frequency above 0.0001, which together covered just over 99% of the repertoires. The TCS score was defined as F50 (clonal expansion) divided by E x V (chaos), with BLOSUM62-based TCRdist calculated between CDR3 peptides within each V-J. Welch's t-statistics and random forest reduced 450 to 600 V-J features to 10 to 15, which were used in a naive Bayes classifier (R e1071). Sample size was not statistically predetermined, and investigators were not blinded to group allocation. TCR Vbeta CDR3 sequencing of roughly 140 peripheral blood samples (43 ophthalmopathy, 75 hyperthyroidism and around 17 progressor patients) is reported in the paper.

Sequencing used peripheral blood mononuclear cells (PBMCs), obtained at new diagnosis, from a patient treated with antithyroid drugs. The TCR originated in a woman aged 30 to 39 with Graves disease. Donor details come from another sample of the same person, matched by shared clones. The chain is assembled from TRBV5-5 and TRBJ2-1; TRBD2 fits 9 bases in the junction. The nucleotides are TGTGCCAGCAGCTTGGTAGGCGGGAGGGCCGGCAGTGAGCAGTTCTTC. Translation gives CASSLVGGRAGSEQFF.